This TCR beta chain is drawn from a study of control samples from healthy donors and cancer patients. This table comes from immunoSEQ multiplex PCR, and its TCRdb copy is limited to in-frame clones, with some not included. The data contain fewer than 500,000 clones, 75% to 95% of them singletons. The sequenced material came from PBMCs. The clonotype originates from a man between 35 and 55 years old with head and neck cancer.

This CDR3 reads CASSKKDKSSNTGELFF. In nucleotides, the CDR3 is TGTGCCAGCAGCAAGAAGGACAAATCCTCCAACACCGGGGAGCTGTTTTTT. The chain carries TRBV11-3 and TRBJ2-2, with D tentatively TRBD1 (5 bases). The CDR3 sequence is 17 residues long. V lost 5 bases and J 2 bases, leaving 18 bases between the germline ends. Looked up from germline, CDR1 is SGHNT and CDR2 is YENEEA.